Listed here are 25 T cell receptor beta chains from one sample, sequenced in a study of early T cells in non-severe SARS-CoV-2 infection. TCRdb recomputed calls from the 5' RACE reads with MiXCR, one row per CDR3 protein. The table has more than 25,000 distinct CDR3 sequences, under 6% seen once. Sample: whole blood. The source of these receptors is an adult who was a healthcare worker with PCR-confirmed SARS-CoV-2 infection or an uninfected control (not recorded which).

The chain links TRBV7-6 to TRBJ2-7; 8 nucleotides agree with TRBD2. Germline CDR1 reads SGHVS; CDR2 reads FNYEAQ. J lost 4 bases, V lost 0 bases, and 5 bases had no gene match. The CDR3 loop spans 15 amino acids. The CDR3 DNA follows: TGTGCCAGCAGCTTAGCGGCGGGAGGTTGGTACGAGCAGTACTTC. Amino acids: CASSLAAGGWYEQYF.

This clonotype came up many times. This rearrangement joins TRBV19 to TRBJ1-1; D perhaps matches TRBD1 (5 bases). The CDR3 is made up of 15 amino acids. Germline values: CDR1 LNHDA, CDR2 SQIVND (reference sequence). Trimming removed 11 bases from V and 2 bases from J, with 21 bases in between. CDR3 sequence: CAGIKNTGANTEAFF. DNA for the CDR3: TGTGCCGGGATTAAGAATACAGGCGCAAACACTGAAGCTTTCTTT.

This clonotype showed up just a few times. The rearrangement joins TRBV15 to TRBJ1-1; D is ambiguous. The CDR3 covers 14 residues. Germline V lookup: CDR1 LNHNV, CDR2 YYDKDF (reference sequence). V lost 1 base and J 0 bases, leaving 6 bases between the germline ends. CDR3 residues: CATSRAHLNTEAFF. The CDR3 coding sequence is TGTGCCACCAGCAGAGCACACCTGAACACTGAAGCTTTCTTT.

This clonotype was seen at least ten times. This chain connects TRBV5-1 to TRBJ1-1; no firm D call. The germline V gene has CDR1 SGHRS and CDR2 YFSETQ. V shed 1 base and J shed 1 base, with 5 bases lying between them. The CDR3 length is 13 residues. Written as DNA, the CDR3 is TGCGCCAGCAGCTTGAGGCGGAACACTGAAGCTTTCTTT. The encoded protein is CASSLRRNTEAFF.

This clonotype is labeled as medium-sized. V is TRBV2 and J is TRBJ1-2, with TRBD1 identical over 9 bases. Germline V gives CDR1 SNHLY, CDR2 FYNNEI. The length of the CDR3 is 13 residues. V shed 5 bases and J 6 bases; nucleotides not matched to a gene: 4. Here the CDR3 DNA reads TGTGCCAGCAGTCACCGGGACAGGGATGGCTACACCTTC. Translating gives CASSHRDRDGYTF.

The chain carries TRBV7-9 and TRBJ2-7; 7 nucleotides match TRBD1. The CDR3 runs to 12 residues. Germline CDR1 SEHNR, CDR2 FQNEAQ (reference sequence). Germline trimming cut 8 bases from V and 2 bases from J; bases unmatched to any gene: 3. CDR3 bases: TGTGCCAGCGGGACAGCCACCTACGAGCAGTACTTC. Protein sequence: CASGTATYEQYF.

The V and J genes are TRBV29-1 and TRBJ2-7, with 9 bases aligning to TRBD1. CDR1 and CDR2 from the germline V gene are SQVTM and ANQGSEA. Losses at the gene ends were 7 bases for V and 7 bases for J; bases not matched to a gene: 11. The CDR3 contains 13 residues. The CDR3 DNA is TGCAGCGCCTCCCGGGACAGGGCTGAAGAGCAGTACTTC. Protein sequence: CSASRDRAEEQYF.

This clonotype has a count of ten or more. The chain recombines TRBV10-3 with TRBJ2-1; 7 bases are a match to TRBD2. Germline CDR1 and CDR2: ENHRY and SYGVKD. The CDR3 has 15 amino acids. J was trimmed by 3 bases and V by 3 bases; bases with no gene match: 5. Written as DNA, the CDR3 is TGTGCCATCAGTGACCTTGGCGGGGGCTACAATGAGCAGTTCTTC. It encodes CAISDLGGGYNEQFF.

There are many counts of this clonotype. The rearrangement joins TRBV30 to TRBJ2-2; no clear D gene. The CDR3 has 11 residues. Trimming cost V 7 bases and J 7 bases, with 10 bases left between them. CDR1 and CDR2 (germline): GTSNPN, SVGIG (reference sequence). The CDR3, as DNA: TGTGCCTCCCCTGTTAGCGGGGAGCTGTTTTTT. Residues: CASPVSGELFF.

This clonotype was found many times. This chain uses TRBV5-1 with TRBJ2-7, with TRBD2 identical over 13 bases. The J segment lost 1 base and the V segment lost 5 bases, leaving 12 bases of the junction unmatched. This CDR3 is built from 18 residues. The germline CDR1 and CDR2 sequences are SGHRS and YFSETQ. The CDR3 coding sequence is TGCGCCAGCAGACTCTCCCTTGGGACTAGCGGGGCATCCTACGAGCAGTACTTC. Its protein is CASRLSLGTSGASYEQYF.

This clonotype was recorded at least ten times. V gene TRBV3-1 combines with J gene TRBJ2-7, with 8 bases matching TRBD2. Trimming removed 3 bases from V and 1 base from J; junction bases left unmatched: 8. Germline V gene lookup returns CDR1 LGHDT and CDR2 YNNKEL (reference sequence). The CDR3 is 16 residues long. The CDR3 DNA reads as TGTGCCAGCAGCCACGGGCTAGCGGGTGTTTCCTACGAGCAGTACTTC. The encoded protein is CASSHGLAGVSYEQYF.

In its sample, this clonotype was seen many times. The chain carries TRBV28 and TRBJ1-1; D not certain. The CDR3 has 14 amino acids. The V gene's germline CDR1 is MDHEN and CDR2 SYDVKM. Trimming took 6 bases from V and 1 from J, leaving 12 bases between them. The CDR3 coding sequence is TGTGCCAGCAGCTTTCTTCCTGGGAACACTGAAGCTTTCTTT. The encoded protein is CASSFLPGNTEAFF.

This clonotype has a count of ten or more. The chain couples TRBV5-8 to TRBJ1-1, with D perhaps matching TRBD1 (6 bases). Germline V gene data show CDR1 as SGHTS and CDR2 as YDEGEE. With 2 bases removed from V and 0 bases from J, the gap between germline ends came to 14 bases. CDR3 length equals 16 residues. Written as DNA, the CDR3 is TGTGCCAGCAGCTTAACAGGGAACTTCATGAACACTGAAGCTTTCTTT. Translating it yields CASSLTGNFMNTEAFF.

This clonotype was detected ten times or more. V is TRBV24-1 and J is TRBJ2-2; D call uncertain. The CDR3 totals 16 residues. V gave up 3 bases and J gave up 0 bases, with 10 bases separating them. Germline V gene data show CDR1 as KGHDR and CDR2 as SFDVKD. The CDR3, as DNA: TGTGCCACCAGTGATCGGCAGATGGCGAACACCGGGGAGCTGTTTTTT. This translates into CATSDRQMANTGELFF.

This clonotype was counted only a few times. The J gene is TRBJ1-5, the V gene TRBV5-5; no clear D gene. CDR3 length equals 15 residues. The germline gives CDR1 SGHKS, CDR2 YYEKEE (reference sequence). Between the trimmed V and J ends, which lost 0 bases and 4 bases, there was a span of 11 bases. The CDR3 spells CASSLGPVGNQPQHF. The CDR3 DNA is TGTGCCAGCAGCTTGGGGCCCGTGGGGAATCAGCCCCAGCATTTT.

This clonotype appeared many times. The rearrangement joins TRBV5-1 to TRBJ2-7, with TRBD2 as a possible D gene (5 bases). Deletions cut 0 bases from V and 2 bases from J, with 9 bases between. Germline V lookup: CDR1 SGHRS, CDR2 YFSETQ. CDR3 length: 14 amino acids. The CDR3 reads CASSLVEEAYEQYF. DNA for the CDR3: TGCGCCAGCAGCTTGGTGGAGGAAGCCTACGAGCAGTACTTC.

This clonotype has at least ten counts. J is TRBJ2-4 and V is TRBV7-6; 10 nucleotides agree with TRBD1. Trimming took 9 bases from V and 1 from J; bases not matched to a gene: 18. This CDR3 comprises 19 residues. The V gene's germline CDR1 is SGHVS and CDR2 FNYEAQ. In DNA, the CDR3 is TGTGCCAGAGATACCACGGGACAGGGGAACCGTCCGGCCAAAAACATTCAGTACTTC. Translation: CARDTTGQGNRPAKNIQYF.

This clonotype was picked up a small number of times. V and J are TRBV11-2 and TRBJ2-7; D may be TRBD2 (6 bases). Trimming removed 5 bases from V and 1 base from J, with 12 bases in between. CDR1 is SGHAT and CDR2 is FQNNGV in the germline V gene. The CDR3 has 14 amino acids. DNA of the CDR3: TGTGCCAGCAGCATTCCGGGACTTTCCTACGAGCAGTACTTC. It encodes CASSIPGLSYEQYF.

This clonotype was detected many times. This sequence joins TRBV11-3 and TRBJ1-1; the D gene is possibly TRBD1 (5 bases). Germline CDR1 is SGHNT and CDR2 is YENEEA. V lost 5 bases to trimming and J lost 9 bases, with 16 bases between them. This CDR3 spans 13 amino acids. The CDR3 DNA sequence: TGTGCCAGCAGCCCTAAGTCCGGACAAAAAGCTTTCTTT. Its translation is CASSPKSGQKAFF. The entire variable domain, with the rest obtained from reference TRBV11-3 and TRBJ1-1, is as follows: EAGVVQSPRYKIIEKKQPVAFWCNPISGHNTLYWYLQNLGQGPELLIRYENEEAVDDSQLPKDRFSAERLKGVDSTLKIQPAELGDSAVYLCASSPKSGQKAFFGQGTRLTVV.

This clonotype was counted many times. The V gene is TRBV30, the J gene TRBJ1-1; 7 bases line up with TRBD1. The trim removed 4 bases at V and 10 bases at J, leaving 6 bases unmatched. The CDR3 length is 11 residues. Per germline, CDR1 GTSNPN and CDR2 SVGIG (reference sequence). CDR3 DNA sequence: TGTGCCTGGATTAGGGGGCTAGGAGCTTTCTTT. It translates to CAWIRGLGAFF.

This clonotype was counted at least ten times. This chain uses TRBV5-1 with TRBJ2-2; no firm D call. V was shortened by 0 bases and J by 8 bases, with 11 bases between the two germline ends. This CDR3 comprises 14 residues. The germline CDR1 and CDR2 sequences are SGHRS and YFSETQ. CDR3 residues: CASSLAGQTGELFF. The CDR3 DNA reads TGCGCCAGCAGCTTGGCCGGTCAAACTGGGGAGCTGTTTTTT. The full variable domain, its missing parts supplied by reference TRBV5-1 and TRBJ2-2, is KAGVTQTPRYLIKTRGQQVTLSCSPISGHRSVSWYQQTPGQGLQFLFEYFSETQRNKGNFPGRFSGRQFSNSRSEMNVSTLELGDSALYLCASSLAGQTGELFFGEGSRLTVL.

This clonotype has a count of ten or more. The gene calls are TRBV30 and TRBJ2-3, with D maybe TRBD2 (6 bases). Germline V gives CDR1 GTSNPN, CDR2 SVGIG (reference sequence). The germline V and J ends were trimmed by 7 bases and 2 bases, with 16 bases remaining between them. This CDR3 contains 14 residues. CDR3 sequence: CAFSPRDFTDTQYF. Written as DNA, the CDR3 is TGTGCCTTTTCTCCTCGGGACTTCACAGATACGCAGTATTTT.

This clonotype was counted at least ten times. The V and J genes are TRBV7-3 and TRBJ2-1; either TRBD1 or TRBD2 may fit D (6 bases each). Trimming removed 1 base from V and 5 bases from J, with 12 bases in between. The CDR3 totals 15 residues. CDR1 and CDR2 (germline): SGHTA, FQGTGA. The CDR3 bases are TGTGCCAGCAGCTTAAAAGGGGGGCTGCACAATGAGCAGTTCTTC. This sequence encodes CASSLKGGLHNEQFF. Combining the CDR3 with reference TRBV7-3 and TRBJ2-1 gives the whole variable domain GAGVSQTPSNKVTEKGKYVELRCDPISGHTALYWYRQSLGQGPEFLIYFQGTGAADDSGLPNDRFFAVRPEGSVSTLKIQRTERGDSAVYLCASSLKGGLHNEQFFGPGTRLTVL.

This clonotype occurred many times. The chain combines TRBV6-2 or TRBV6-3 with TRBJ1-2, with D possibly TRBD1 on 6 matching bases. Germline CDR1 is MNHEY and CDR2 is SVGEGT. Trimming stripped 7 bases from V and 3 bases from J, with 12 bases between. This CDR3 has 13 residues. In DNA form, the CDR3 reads TGTGCCAGCACTAACAGGGTGCACTATGGCTACACCTTC. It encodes CASTNRVHYGYTF.

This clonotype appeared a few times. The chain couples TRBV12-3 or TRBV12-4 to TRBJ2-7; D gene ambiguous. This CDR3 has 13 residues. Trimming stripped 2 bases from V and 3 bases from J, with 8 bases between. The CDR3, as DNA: TGTGCCAGCAGTTTAAGGGTCCTCTACGAGCAGTACTTC. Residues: CASSLRVLYEQYF.